The entry below describes one T cell receptor (beta chain). Antigen: not known. Primers included in the PCR were 60 Vbeta and 13 Jbeta primers. Assay used: immunoSEQ multiplex PCR; TCRdb lists only in-frame clones, some missing. The sample has approximately 130,000 clones; roughly four fifths are singletons. The data belong to a study of cytomegalovirus exposure and HLA in healthy donors. Broader study findings: Cytomegalovirus-associated TCR beta chains were listed, numbering roughly 150. Some segments of the V type, notably TRBV6-2 and TRBV6-3, were excluded as indistinguishable.

CDR1 is SGHDT, CDR2 YYEEEE, per germline. Trimming left V 0 bases short and J 4 bases short, with 16 bases between. CDR3 length: 17 amino acids. The sample consisted of PBMCs. This TCR derives from a woman aged 50 to 60 in good health and CMV-seronegative. The chain carries TRBV5-6 and TRBJ2-2; tentatively, D is TRBD2 (6 bases). CDR3 DNA sequence: TGTGCCAGCAGCTTGGAGGTTGGCGGGACGGGCACCGGGGAGCTGTTTTTT. It translates to CASSLEVGGTGTGELFF. Full variable domain (missing parts from reference TRBV5-6 and TRBJ2-2): DAGVTQSPTHLIKTRGQQVTLRCSPKSGHDTVSWYQQALGQGPQFIFQYYEEEERQRGNFPDRFSGHQFPNYSSELNVNALLLGDSALYLCASSLEVGGTGTGELFFGEGSRLTVL.